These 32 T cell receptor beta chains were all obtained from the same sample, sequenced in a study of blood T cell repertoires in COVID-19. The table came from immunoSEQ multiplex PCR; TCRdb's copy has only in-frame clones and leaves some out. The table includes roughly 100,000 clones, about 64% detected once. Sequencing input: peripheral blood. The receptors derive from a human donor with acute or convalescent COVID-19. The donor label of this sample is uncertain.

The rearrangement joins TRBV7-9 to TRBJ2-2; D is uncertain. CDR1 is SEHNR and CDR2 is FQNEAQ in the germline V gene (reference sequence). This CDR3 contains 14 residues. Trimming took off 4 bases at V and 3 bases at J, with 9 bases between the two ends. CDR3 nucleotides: TGTGCCAGCAGCTCCGACTGGGACACCGGGGAGCTGTTTTTT. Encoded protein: CASSSDWDTGELFF. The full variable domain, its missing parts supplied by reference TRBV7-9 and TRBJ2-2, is DTGVSQNPRHKITKRGQNVTFRCDPISEHNRLYWYRQTLGQGPEFLTYFQNEAQLEKSRLLSDRFSAERPKGSFSTLEIQRTEQGDSAMYLCASSSDWDTGELFFGEGSRLTVL.

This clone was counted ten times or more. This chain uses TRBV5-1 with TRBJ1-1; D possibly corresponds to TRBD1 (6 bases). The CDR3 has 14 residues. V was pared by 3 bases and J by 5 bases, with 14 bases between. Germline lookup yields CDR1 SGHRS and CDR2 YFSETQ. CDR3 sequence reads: CASSSNHRETEAFF. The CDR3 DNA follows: TGCGCCAGCAGCTCTAACCACAGGGAGACTGAAGCTTTCTTT.

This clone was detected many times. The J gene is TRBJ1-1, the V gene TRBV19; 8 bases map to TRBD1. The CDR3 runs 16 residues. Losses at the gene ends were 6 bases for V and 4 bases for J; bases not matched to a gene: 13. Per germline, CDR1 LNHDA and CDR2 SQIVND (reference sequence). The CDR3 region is CASRNTNRGSATEAFF. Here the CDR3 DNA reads TGTGCCAGTAGGAATACAAACAGGGGGTCGGCCACTGAAGCTTTCTTT.

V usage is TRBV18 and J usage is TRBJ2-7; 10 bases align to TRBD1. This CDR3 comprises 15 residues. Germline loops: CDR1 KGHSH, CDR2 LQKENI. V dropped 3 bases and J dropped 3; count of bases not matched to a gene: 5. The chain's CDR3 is CASSPSGTGDYEQYV. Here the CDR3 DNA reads TGTGCCAGCTCACCTAGCGGGACAGGGGACTACGAGCAGTACGTC.

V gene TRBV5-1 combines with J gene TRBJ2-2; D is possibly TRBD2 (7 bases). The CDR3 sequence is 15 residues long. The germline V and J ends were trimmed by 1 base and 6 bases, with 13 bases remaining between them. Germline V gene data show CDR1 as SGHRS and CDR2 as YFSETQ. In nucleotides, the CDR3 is TGCGCCAGCAGCTTGCGGGGGGCCGAGGCCGGGGAGCTGTTTTTT. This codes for CASSLRGAEAGELFF.

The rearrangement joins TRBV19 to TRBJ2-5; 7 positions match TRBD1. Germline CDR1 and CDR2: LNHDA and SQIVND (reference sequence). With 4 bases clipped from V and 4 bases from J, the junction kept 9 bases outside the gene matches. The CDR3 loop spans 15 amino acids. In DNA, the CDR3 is TGTGCCAGTAGTACCGGGACAGTGAGGGGAGAGACCCAGTACTTC. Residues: CASSTGTVRGETQYF.

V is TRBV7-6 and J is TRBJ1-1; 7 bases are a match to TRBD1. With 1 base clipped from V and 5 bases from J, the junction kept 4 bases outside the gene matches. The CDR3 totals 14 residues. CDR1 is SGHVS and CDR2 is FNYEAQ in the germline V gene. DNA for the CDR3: TGTGCCAGCAGCTTAGGTTCAGGGGGAACTGAAGCTTTCTTT. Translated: CASSLGSGGTEAFF.

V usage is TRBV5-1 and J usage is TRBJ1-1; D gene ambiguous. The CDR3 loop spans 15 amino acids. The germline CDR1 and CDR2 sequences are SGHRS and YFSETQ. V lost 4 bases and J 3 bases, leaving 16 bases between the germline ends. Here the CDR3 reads CASSLGGGSDTEAFF. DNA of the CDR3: TGCGCCAGCAGCCTGGGAGGAGGGTCGGACACTGAAGCTTTCTTT.

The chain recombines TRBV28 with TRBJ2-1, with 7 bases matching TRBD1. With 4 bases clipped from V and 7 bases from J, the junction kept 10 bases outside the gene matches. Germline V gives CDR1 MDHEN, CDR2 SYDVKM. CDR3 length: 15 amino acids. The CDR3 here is CASSSTGVASNEQFF. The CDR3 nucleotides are TGTGCCAGCAGTTCCACAGGGGTTGCTAGTAATGAGCAGTTCTTC.

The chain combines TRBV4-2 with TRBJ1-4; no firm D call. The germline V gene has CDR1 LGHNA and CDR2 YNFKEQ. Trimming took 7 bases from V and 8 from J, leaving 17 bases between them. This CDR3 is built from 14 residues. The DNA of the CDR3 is TGTGCCAGCACTGGTGGAGGGTTTGAAGAAAAACTGTTTTTT. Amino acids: CASTGGGFEEKLFF.

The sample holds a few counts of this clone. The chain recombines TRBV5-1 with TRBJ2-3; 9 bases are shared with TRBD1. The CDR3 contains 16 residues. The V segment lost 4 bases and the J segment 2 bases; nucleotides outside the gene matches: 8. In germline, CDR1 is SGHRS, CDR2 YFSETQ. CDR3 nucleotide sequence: TGCGCCAGCAGCCCGGCCGGGACAGGGCACACAGATACGCAGTATTTT. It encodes CASSPAGTGHTDTQYF.

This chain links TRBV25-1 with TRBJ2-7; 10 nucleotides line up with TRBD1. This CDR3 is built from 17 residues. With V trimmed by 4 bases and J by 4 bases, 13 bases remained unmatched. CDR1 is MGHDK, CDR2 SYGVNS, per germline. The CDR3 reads CASSGSLGTGERYEQYF. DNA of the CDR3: TGTGCCAGCAGTGGTAGCCTCGGGACAGGGGAACGGTACGAGCAGTACTTC.

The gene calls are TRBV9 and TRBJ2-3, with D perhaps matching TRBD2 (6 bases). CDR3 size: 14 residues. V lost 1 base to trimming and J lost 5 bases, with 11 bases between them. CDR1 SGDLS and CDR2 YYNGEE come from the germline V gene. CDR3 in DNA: TGTGCCAGCAGCGTAAGGAGGGCAGGAGATACGCAGTATTTT. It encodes CASSVRRAGDTQYF.

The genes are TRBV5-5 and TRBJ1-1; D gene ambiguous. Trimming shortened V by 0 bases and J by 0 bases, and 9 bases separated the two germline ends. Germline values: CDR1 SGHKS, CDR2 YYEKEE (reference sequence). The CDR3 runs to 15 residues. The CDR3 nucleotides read TGTGCCAGCAGCTTGGACGGAACTATGAACACTGAAGCTTTCTTT. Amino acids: CASSLDGTMNTEAFF.

The CDR3: CASSDSGQASGNTIYF. Written as DNA, the CDR3 is TGTGCCAGCAGTGACTCGGGACAGGCCTCTGGAAACACCATATATTTT. The genes are TRBV6-4 and TRBJ1-3; 8 bases map to TRBD1. After removal of 0 bases from V and 0 bases from J, the junction contained 1 base not matched to a gene. CDR3 length: 16 amino acids. CDR1 and CDR2 from the germline V gene are MRHNA and SNTAGT.

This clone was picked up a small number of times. The CDR3 nucleotides read TGTGCCAGCGGCTCCCCTAGGACAGGGGGTAATGAAAAACTGTTTTTT. Amino acid sequence: CASGSPRTGGNEKLFF. The genes are TRBV2 and TRBJ1-4; TRBD1 matches at 10 bases. The CDR3 consists of 16 residues. Germline values: CDR1 SNHLY, CDR2 FYNNEI. V trimming: 8 bases; J trimming: 4 bases; junction bases outside the gene matches: 10.

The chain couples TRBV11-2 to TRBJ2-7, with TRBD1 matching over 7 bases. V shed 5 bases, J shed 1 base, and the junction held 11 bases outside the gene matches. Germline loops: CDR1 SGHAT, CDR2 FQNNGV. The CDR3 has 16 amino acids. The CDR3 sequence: CASSQRPGQLSYEQYF. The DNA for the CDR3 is TGTGCCAGCAGCCAACGTCCGGGACAGTTATCCTACGAGCAGTACTTC.

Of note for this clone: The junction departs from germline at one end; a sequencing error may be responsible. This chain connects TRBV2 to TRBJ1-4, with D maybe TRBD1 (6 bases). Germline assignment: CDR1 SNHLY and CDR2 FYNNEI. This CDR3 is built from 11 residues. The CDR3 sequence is CTSSEGGKLFF. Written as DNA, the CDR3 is TGTACCAGCAGTGAGGGGGGAAAACTGTTTTTT.

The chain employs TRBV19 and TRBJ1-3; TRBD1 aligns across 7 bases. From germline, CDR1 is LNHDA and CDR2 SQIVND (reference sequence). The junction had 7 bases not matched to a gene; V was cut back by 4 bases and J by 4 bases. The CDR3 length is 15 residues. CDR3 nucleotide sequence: TGTGCCAGTAGTACACGACAGGGAGTCGGAAACACCATATATTTT. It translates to CASSTRQGVGNTIYF.

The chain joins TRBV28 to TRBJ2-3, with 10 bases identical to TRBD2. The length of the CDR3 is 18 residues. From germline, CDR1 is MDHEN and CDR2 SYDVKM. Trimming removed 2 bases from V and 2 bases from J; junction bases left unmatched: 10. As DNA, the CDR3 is TGTGCCAGCAGTTTAAGGGCACCGAGCGGGGGGGCCACAGATACGCAGTATTTT. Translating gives CASSLRAPSGGATDTQYF. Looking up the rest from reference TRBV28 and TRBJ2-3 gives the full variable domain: DVKVTQSSRYLVKRTGEKVFLECVQDMDHENMFWYRQDPGLGLRLIYFSYDVKMKEKGDIPEGYSVSREKKERFSLILESASTNQTSMYLCASSLRAPSGGATDTQYFGPGTRLTVL.

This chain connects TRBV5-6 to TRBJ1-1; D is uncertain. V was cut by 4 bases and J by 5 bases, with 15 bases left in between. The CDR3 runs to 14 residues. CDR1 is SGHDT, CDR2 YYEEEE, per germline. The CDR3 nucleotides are TGTGCCAGCAGCCCGATAGACTCGTGGACTGAAGCTTTCTTT. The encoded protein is CASSPIDSWTEAFF.

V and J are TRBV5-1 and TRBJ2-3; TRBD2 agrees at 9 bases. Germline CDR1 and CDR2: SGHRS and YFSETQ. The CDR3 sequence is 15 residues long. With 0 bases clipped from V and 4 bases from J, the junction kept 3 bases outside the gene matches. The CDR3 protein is CASSLVRTSADTQYF. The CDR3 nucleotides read TGCGCCAGCAGCTTGGTCCGGACTAGCGCAGATACGCAGTATTTT.

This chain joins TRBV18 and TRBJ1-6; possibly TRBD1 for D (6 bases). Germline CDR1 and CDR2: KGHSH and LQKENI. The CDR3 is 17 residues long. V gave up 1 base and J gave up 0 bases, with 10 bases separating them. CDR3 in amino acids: CASSPRQASSYNSPLHF. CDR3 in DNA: TGTGCCAGCTCACCACGACAGGCTAGCTCCTATAATTCACCCCTCCACTTT.

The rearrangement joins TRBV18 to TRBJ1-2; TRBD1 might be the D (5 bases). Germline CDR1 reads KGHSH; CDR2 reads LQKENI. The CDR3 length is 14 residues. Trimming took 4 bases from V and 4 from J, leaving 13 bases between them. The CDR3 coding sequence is TGTGCCAGCTCACAACCCGACAGAGGCTATGGCTACACCTTC. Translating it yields CASSQPDRGYGYTF.

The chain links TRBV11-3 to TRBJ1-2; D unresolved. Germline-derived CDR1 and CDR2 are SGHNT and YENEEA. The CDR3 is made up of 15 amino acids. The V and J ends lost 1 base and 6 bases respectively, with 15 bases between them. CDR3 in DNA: TGTGCCAGCAGCTTAGTGGTCGTCCGAGGCAATGGCTACACCTTC. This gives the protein CASSLVVVRGNGYTF.

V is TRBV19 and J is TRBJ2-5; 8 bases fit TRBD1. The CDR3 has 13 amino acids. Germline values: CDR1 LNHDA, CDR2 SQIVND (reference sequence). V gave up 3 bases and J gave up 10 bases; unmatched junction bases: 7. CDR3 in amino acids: CASSMRTGPHQYF. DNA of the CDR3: TGTGCCAGTAGTATGAGGACAGGGCCGCACCAGTACTTC.

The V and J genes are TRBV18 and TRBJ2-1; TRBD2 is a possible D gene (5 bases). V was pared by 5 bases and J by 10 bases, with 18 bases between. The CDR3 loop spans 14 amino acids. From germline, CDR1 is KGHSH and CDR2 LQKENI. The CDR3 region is CASSTTGPSGEQFF. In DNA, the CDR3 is TGTGCCAGCTCAACGACTGGGCCCTCGGGAGAGCAGTTCTTC.

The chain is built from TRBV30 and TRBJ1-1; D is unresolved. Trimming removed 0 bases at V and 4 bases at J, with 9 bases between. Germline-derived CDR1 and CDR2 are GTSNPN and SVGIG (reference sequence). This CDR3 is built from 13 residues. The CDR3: CAWSVRQITEAFF. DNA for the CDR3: TGTGCCTGGAGTGTACGACAAATCACTGAAGCTTTCTTT.

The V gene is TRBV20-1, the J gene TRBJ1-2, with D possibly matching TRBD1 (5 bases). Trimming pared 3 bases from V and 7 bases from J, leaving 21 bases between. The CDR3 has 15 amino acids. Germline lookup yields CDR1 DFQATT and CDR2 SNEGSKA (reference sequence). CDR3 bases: TGCAGTGCTAGTTTAGAGGGCGGGGGGTTCTTTGGCTACACCTTC. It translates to CSASLEGGGFFGYTF.

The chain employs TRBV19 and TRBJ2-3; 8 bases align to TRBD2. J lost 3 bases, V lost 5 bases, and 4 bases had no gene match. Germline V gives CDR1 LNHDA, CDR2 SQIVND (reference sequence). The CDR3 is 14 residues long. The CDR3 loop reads CASSLGLGTDTQYF. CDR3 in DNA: TGTGCCAGTAGTTTGGGACTAGGGACAGATACGCAGTATTTT.

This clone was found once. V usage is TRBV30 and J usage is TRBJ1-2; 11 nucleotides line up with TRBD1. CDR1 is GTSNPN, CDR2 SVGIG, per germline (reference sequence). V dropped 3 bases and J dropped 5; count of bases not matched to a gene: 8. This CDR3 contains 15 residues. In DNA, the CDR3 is TGTGCCTGGAGAGAGGGGACAGGGGGGCTTTATGGCTACACCTTC. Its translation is CAWREGTGGLYGYTF.

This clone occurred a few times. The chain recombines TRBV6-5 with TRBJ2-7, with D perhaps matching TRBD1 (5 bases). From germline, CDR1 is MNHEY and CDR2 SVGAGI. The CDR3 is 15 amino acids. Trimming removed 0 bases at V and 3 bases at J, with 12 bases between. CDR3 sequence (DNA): TGTGCCAGCAGTTACTCCCAGGCTAGGGGCTACGAGCAGTACTTC. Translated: CASSYSQARGYEQYF.